The 7 T cell receptor beta chains reported below all come from one sample, sequenced in a study of cytomegalovirus exposure and HLA in healthy donors. PCR involved 60 Vbeta and 13 Jbeta primers. TCRdb's table, derived via immunoSEQ multiplex PCR, lists solely in-frame clones and lacks some. The sample contains roughly 220,000 clones, 80% to 90% of which appear only once. What was sequenced was PBMCs. The receptors shown here come from a man aged 30 to 39 in good health and CMV-seronegative.

The gene calls are TRBV6-1 and TRBJ2-7, with 8 bases identical to TRBD2. V lost 3 bases, J lost 2 bases, and 3 bases stayed unmatched. CDR3 length equals 14 residues. Germline CDR1 reads MNHNS; CDR2 reads SASEGT. The CDR3 loop reads CASSDAGGTYEQYF. DNA of the CDR3: TGTGCCAGCAGTGACGCGGGGGGTACCTACGAGCAGTACTTC.

V and J are TRBV9 and TRBJ1-1, with unresolved D. From germline, CDR1 is SGDLS and CDR2 YYNGEE. Trimming removed 0 bases at V and 5 bases at J, with 8 bases between. The CDR3 spans 13 residues. Written as DNA, the CDR3 is TGTGCCAGCAGCGTAGGGCCTGGTACTGAAGCTTTCTTT. Translation gives CASSVGPGTEAFF. Full variable domain (remainder filled in from reference TRBV9 and TRBJ1-1): DSGVTQTPKHLITATGQRVTLRCSPRSGDLSVYWYQQSLDQGLQFLIQYYNGEERAKGNILERFSAQQFPDLHSELNLSSLELGDSALYFCASSVGPGTEAFFGQGTRLTVV.

The chain uses TRBV10-2 and TRBJ2-1; no clear D. Trimming removed 6 bases at V and 0 bases at J, with 15 bases between. The CDR3 contains 16 residues. CDR1 is WSHSY and CDR2 is SAAADI in the germline V gene. For the CDR3, the DNA is TGCGCCAGCAGCTGGCAGGCGACAAGCTCCTACAATGAGCAGTTCTTC. This codes for CASSWQATSSYNEQFF.

This clone was counted once. The genes are TRBV9 and TRBJ2-3; unclear D gene. CDR1 and CDR2 (germline): SGDLS, YYNGEE. Deletions cut 4 bases from V and 0 bases from J, with 6 bases between. The CDR3 runs 13 residues. CDR3 protein: CASSTSSTDTQYF. In DNA form, the CDR3 reads TGTGCCAGCAGCACTTCTAGCACAGATACGCAGTATTTT.

The chain joins TRBV7-2 to TRBJ1-4, with a tentative D call TRBD1 (5 bases). CDR1 and CDR2 from the germline V gene are SGHTA and FQGNSA. The CDR3 totals 13 residues. Trimming left V 1 base short and J 10 bases short, with 10 bases between. Here the CDR3 DNA reads TGTGCCAGCAGCTTAGAGGCGGGGGTAAAACTGTTTTTT. Its translation is CASSLEAGVKLFF. The whole variable domain, remainder taken from reference TRBV7-2 and TRBJ1-4, is GAGVSQSPSNKVTEKGKDVELRCDPISGHTALYWYRQSLGQGLEFLIYFQGNSAPDKSGLPSDRFSAERTGGSVSTLTIQRTQQEDSAVYLCASSLEAGVKLFFGSGTQLSVL.

This chain links TRBV11-2 with TRBJ1-4, with TRBD1 matching 10 bases. From germline, CDR1 is SGHAT and CDR2 FQNNGV. The CDR3 runs to 15 residues. Germline trimming cut 1 base from V and 10 bases from J; bases unmatched to any gene: 6. CDR3 loop: CASSLALRQGAKLFF. The CDR3 region has the DNA TGTGCCAGCAGCTTAGCATTGCGACAGGGGGCAAAACTGTTTTTT.

The V call is TRBV5-6, the J call TRBJ2-4; maybe TRBD2 (7 bases). CDR3 length: 15 residues. V lost 3 bases and J 0 bases, leaving 10 bases between the germline ends. From germline, CDR1 is SGHDT and CDR2 YYEEEE. This CDR3 reads CASSWGGLAKNIQYF. DNA of the CDR3: TGTGCCAGCAGCTGGGGGGGGCTAGCCAAAAACATTCAGTACTTC.